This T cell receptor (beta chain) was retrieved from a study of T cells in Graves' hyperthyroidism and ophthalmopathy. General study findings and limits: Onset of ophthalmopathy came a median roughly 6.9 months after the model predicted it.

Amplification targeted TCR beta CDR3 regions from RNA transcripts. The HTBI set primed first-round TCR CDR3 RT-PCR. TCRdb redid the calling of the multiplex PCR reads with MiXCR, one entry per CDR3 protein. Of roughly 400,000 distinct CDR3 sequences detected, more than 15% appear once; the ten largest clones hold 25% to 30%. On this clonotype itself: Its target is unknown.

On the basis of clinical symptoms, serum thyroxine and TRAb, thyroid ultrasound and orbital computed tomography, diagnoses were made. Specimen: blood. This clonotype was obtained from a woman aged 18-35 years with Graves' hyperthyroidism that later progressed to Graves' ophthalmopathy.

CDR3 coding DNA: TGTGCCACCAGCGATAGGGGGCGGGAGGGAAGCTCCTACAATGAGCAGTTCTTC. Translation gives CATSDRGREGSSYNEQFF. The chain combines TRBV15 with TRBJ2-1; TRBD2 matches 9 bases. Per germline, CDR1 LNHNV and CDR2 YYDKDF (reference sequence). This CDR3 has 18 amino acids. V was clipped by 5 bases and J by 0 bases; unmatched bases: 11. Based on the CDR3 plus reference TRBV15 and TRBJ2-1, the full variable domain is DAMVIQNPRYQVTQFGKPVTLSCSQTLNHNVMYWYQQKSSQAPKLLFHYYDKDFNNEADTPDNFQSRRPNTSFCFLDIRSPGLGDTAMYLCATSDRGREGSSYNEQFFGPGTRLTVL.